This TCR beta chain emerged from a study of blood T cells in healthy people across ages. The study, taken as a whole, reports: Higher naive T cell percentage went strongly together with higher TCR beta diversity.

The use of a sample-barcoded 5' primer and a J-beta primer mix characterized a second PCR of roughly 6 to 11 cycles. Each cDNA molecule carried a tag from a template-switch adaptor that contained 12 random nucleotides. Each CDR3 protein is one row after TCRdb ran MiXCR on the 5' RACE reads. The sample records some 700,000 distinct CDR3 sequences, roughly two fifths being singletons. The CDR3 sequence is 14 residues long. Trimming removed 3 bases from V and 4 bases from J, with 11 bases in between. About this clonotype: What it binds is not known.

Whenever a sample was processed, at least 6.5 million PBMCs were isolated. The TCR originated in a woman aged 55-75 years in good health. The chain employs TRBV12-3 or TRBV12-4 and TRBJ2-3; the D gene could be TRBD1 or TRBD2 (5 bases each). The sample taken for sequencing was blood. The CDR3 DNA reads TGTGCCAGCAGTTTTGCAGGGACCGCAGATACGCAGTATTTT. Protein: CASSFAGTADTQYF.